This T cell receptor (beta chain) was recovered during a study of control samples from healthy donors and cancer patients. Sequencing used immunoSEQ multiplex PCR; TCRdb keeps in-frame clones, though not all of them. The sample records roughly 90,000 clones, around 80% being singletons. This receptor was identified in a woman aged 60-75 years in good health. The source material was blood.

CDR3 sequence reads: CASSTTGGRTEAFF. The DNA of the CDR3 is TGTGCCAGTAGTACGACAGGGGGACGAACTGAAGCTTTCTTT. The chain has TRBV19 and TRBJ1-1, with 9 bases fitting TRBD1. The CDR3 sequence is 14 residues long. Unmatched junction bases numbered 5, after V lost 4 bases and J lost 5 bases. Per the germline V gene, CDR1 is LNHDA and CDR2 is SQIVND (reference sequence). Supplemented by reference TRBV19 and TRBJ1-1, the full variable domain reads DGGITQSPKYLFRKEGQNVTLSCEQNLNHDAMYWYRQDPGQGLRLIYYSQIVNDFQKGDIAEGYSVSREKKESFPLTVTSAQKNPTAFYLCASSTTGGRTEAFFGQGTRLTVV.